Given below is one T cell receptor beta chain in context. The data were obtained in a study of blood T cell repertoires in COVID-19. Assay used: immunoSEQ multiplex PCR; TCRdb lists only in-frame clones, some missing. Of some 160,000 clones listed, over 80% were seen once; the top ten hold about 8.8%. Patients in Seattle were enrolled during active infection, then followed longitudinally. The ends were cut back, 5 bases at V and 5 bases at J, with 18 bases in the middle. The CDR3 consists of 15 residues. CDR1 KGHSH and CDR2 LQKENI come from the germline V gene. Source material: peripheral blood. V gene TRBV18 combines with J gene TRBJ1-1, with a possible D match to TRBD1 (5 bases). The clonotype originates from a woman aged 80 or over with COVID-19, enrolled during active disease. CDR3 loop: CASSKPGTGGTEAFF. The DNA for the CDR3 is TGTGCCAGCTCAAAGCCCGGGACGGGGGGGACTGAAGCTTTCTTT.